The clone carrying this T cell receptor beta chain was counted a few times. Via MiXCR, TCRdb re-called the RT-PCR reads, giving one row per CDR3 protein. Among hundreds of thousands of distinct CDR3 sequences, approximately 10% were seen once, and the ten largest hold roughly a tenth. V was pared by 5 bases and J by 0 bases, with 10 bases between. The CDR3 sequence is 14 residues long. CDR1 and CDR2 (germline): SEHNR, FQNEAQ (reference sequence). The sample is drawn from a study of response to subunit inactivated influenza vaccine. The input for sequencing was PBMCs from blood, taken on the day of vaccination. The sequence derives from a man aged 50 to 60 who received an inactivated influenza vaccine. The gene calls are TRBV7-9 and TRBJ1-2; D unclear. As DNA, the CDR3 is TGTGCCAGCAGCCAACACGGAGCTAACTATGGCTACACCTTC. Translating gives CASSQHGANYGYTF.